The entry below describes one T cell receptor (beta chain). This entry comes from a study of T cell changes during pregnancy in multiple sclerosis. TCRdb's table, derived via immunoSEQ multiplex PCR, lists solely in-frame clones and lacks some. Of tens of thousands of clones detected, approximately 92% appear once; the ten largest clones hold roughly 0.91%. Sequencing used CD4+ T cells from peripheral blood mononuclear cells, obtained in the second trimester of pregnancy. This clonotype originated in a female donor in good health, enrolled as a control in a pregnancy study.

This CDR3 is CASSEGGQRETQYF. As DNA, the CDR3 is TGTGCCAGCAGTGAAGGGGGACAGCGAGAGACCCAGTACTTC. This chain joins TRBV2 and TRBJ2-5; 7 bases align to TRBD1. The CDR3 runs to 14 residues. J gave up 4 bases and V 1 base, and 3 bases lay outside the gene matches. CDR1 and CDR2 from the germline V gene are SNHLY and FYNNEI.